The 15 T cell receptor beta chains in this list originate from one sample, sequenced in a study of CD8+ T cells in alopecia areata. Treatment of the sample: oral pan-JAK inhibitor, 5-10 mg twice daily. Extraction and reverse transcription of RNA yielded cDNA as the sequencing template. TCRdb keeps only in-frame clones here, not all; method: immunoSEQ multiplex PCR. The sample has over 150,000 clones, approximately 53% seen once; the top ten hold less than 14%. Sequenced material: CD8+ T cells sorted from blood, taken at week 24, from a patient treated with tofacitinib. These receptors all come from a human donor with alopecia areata.

This clone was picked up one time. The chain uses TRBV7-8 and TRBJ1-4; D gene ambiguous. Germline CDR1 and CDR2: SGHVS and FQNEAQ. Trimming left V 5 bases short and J 0 bases short, with 7 bases between. CDR3 length: 14 amino acids. The CDR3 here is CASSDTATNEKLFF. CDR3 sequence (DNA): TGTGCCAGCAGCGACACCGCAACTAATGAAAAACTGTTTTTT.

This chain joins TRBV25-1 and TRBJ1-1, with a weak D call TRBD1 (5 bases). The CDR3 spans 12 residues. Germline values: CDR1 MGHDK, CDR2 SYGVNS. Deletions cut 4 bases from V and 11 bases from J, with 14 bases between. CDR3 nucleotide sequence: TGTGCCAGCAGTGGGTCAACAGGAGGGGCTTTCTTT. It encodes CASSGSTGGAFF.

As for this clone: Germline is not matched at one junction end, which may reflect a read error. The gene calls are TRBV2 and TRBJ1-2; D not resolved. This CDR3 contains 11 residues. Germline V CDR1 and CDR2: SNHLY, FYNNEI. DNA of the CDR3: TGTGCCAGCAGTGATGCAGGCGAGGCAGATTTC. Its translation is CASSDAGEADF.

The DNA of the CDR3 is TGTGCCAGCAGCGCCGGAGGGCGGGAGCAGTACTTC. Protein sequence: CASSAGGREQYF. The V and J genes are TRBV11-2 and TRBJ2-7; TRBD2 is a possible D gene (6 bases). V was trimmed by 5 bases and J by 7 bases, leaving 12 bases between them. This CDR3 has 12 residues. Germline V gene data show CDR1 as SGHAT and CDR2 as FQNNGV.

This clone was seen only a few times. The CDR3 nucleotides read TGTGCCAGCAGCCCCTCTCGGACTTTGTTGGGGCAGTTCTTC. It translates to CASSPSRTLLGQFF. The rearrangement links TRBV27 to TRBJ2-1, with TRBD2 as a possible D gene (5 bases). This CDR3 contains 14 residues. Germline V gene lookup returns CDR1 MNHEY and CDR2 SMNVEV (reference sequence). The germline V and J ends were trimmed by 6 bases and 12 bases, with 21 bases remaining between them.

The CDR3 nucleotides read TGTGCCAGCAGCTCCGGACCGACCCATAGCAATCAGCCCCAGCATTTT. Translated: CASSSGPTHSNQPQHF. J is TRBJ1-5 and V is TRBV7-9; no firm D call. Between the trimmed V and J ends, which lost 4 bases and 0 bases, there was a span of 13 bases. Germline CDR1 is SEHNR and CDR2 is FQNEAQ (reference sequence). The length of the CDR3 is 16 residues. Full variable domain (remainder filled in from reference TRBV7-9 and TRBJ1-5): DTGVSQNPRHKITKRGQNVTFRCDPISEHNRLYWYRQTLGQGPEFLTYFQNEAQLEKSRLLSDRFSAERPKGSFSTLEIQRTEQGDSAMYLCASSSGPTHSNQPQHFGDGTRLSIL.

This clone has more than one count but fewer than ten. J is TRBJ2-3 and V is TRBV27, with 12 bases matching TRBD2. This CDR3 is built from 16 residues. V shed 5 bases and J 6 bases; nucleotides not matched to a gene: 9. Per germline, CDR1 MNHEY and CDR2 SMNVEV (reference sequence). The CDR3 protein is CASSKGLAGLTDTQYF. CDR3 nucleotide sequence: TGTGCCAGCAGTAAAGGACTAGCGGGGTTAACGGATACGCAGTATTTT.

The V call is TRBV29-1, the J call TRBJ2-1; D perhaps matches TRBD2 (6 bases). The V gene lost 7 bases and the J gene lost 7 bases, with 20 bases spanning the gap. The CDR3 is 14 residues long. Germline V gene lookup returns CDR1 SQVTM and CDR2 ANQGSEA. CDR3 DNA: TGCAGCGCACCTCGTGGCCCAGGAGGGAATGAGCAGTTCTTC. Protein product: CSAPRGPGGNEQFF.

For this clone: Distinct nucleotide sequences in the sample also encode this CDR3. The V and J genes are TRBV9 and TRBJ2-2, with D unclear. This CDR3 has 12 residues. V was shortened by 2 bases and J by 1 base, with 0 bases between the two germline ends. Looked up from germline, CDR1 is SGDLS and CDR2 is YYNGEE. In nucleotides, the CDR3 is TGTGCCAGCAGCGTGAACACCGGGGAGCTGTTTTTT. Translated: CASSVNTGELFF.

The rearrangement joins TRBV6-1 to TRBJ2-7, with 10 bases that match TRBD2. CDR3 length equals 15 residues. Losses at the gene ends were 5 bases for V and 3 bases for J; bases not matched to a gene: 7. Germline CDR1 reads MNHNS; CDR2 reads SASEGT. CDR3 coding DNA: TGTGCCAGCAGTCGTAGCGGGGGGTCTCACTACGAGCAGTACTTC. It codes for CASSRSGGSHYEQYF.

This clone was counted between two and nine times. This specimen includes other DNA sequences encoding the same CDR3. V usage is TRBV19 and J usage is TRBJ1-5, with TRBD1 as a possible D gene (6 bases). V gave up 3 bases and J gave up 6 bases, with 6 bases separating them. Germline lookup yields CDR1 LNHDA and CDR2 SQIVND (reference sequence). The CDR3 has 12 amino acids. The CDR3 sequence: CASSIRGQPQHF. CDR3 coding DNA: TGTGCCAGTAGTATCAGGGGTCAGCCCCAGCATTTT.

This chain links TRBV14 with TRBJ2-7; 8 bases match TRBD1. Germline assignment: CDR1 SGHDN and CDR2 FVKESK. This CDR3 comprises 13 residues. Unmatched junction bases numbered 0, after V lost 3 bases and J lost 2 bases. CDR3 DNA sequence: TGTGCCAGCAGCCAGGGACAGGCCTACGAGCAGTACTTC. Translation gives CASSQGQAYEQYF.

This chain joins TRBV29-1 and TRBJ2-3; D might be TRBD1 or TRBD2, each matching 5 bases. The CDR3 consists of 14 residues. Germline values: CDR1 SQVTM, CDR2 ANQGSEA. The V end lost 3 bases, the J end lost 3 bases, and 13 bases lay between the germline ends. The DNA of the CDR3 is TGCAGCGTTGAGGTTTCATGGGGGACAGATACGCAGTATTTT. Encoded protein: CSVEVSWGTDTQYF.

This clone was seen once. The V gene is TRBV9, the J gene TRBJ2-3; D ambiguous. CDR3 length equals 17 residues. Germline CDR1 SGDLS, CDR2 YYNGEE. V was cut by 3 bases and J by 1 base, with 18 bases left in between. CDR3 amino acids: CASSATDLPLGTDTQYF. The CDR3 DNA reads TGTGCCAGCAGCGCTACGGACCTCCCCCTGGGCACAGATACGCAGTATTTT.

V gene TRBV6-1 combines with J gene TRBJ2-1; 9 nucleotides line up with TRBD1. The CDR3 totals 15 residues. Losses at the gene ends were 5 bases for V and 5 bases for J; bases not matched to a gene: 7. Germline CDR1 MNHNS, CDR2 SASEGT. CDR3 sequence (DNA): TGTGCCAGCAGTCCCAGGGGACAGGGACACAATGAGCAGTTCTTC. Residues: CASSPRGQGHNEQFF.